Below are 19 T cell receptor beta chains sequenced from a single sample in a study of shared clonotypes between healthy human individuals. This table comes from immunoSEQ multiplex PCR, and its TCRdb copy is limited to in-frame clones, with some not included. The repertoire holds around 2.5 million clones, with approximately 93% as singletons. Source material: naive CD4+ T cells from PBMCs. Described subset: CD45RA+ positively selected. The receptor set was obtained from a man younger than 35 in good health. Some clones in this sample may be carry-over from other donors' samples.

This chain uses TRBV5-1 with TRBJ2-1; no definite D call. CDR1 and CDR2 from the germline V gene are SGHRS and YFSETQ. This CDR3 has 13 amino acids. V dropped 2 bases and J dropped 4 bases, with 7 bases sitting between them. The CDR3 reads CASSFTEYNEQFF. The CDR3 nucleotides are TGCGCCAGCAGCTTTACTGAGTACAATGAGCAGTTCTTC.

The chain links TRBV9 to TRBJ1-2; no clear D. Germline assignment: CDR1 SGDLS and CDR2 YYNGEE. V was cut by 7 bases and J by 4 bases, with 8 bases left in between. The CDR3 runs to 11 residues. The CDR3 coding sequence is TGTGCCAGCGATGGGGTCTATGGCTACACCTTC. The encoded protein is CASDGVYGYTF.

This rearrangement joins TRBV5-4 to TRBJ1-3; the D gene is possibly TRBD1 (5 bases). Germline V CDR1 and CDR2: SGHNT, YYREEE (reference sequence). The CDR3 extends over 15 amino acids. The V end was cut by 1 base, the J end by 4 bases, with 12 bases between. CDR3 sequence reads: CASSLQGTGGNTIYF. The CDR3 DNA sequence: TGTGCCAGCAGCTTGCAGGGTACGGGAGGAAACACCATATATTTT.

The genes are TRBV28 and TRBJ2-5, with 11 bases fitting TRBD2. The junction had 7 bases not matched to a gene; V was cut back by 3 bases and J by 1 base. CDR3 size: 17 residues. Germline values: CDR1 MDHEN, CDR2 SYDVKM. The CDR3 here is CASSFKLAGVFQETQYF. In DNA, the CDR3 is TGTGCCAGCAGTTTCAAACTAGCGGGAGTTTTCCAAGAGACCCAGTACTTC.

V usage is TRBV6-5 and J usage is TRBJ2-1; D perhaps matches TRBD2 (5 bases). Germline assignment: CDR1 MNHEY and CDR2 SVGAGI. The CDR3 spans 14 residues. Trimming shortened V by 8 bases and J by 0 bases, and 11 bases separated the two germline ends. CDR3 in DNA: TGTGCCAGCGGGAGCGGTATCTCCTACAATGAGCAGTTCTTC. It translates to CASGSGISYNEQFF.

CDR3: CASSQYLWETQYF. CDR3 DNA sequence: TGTGCCAGCAGCCAATACCTTTGGGAGACCCAGTACTTC. The V and J genes are TRBV14 and TRBJ2-5, with D unclear. V was pared by 2 bases and J by 5 bases, with 9 bases between. Germline V lookup: CDR1 SGHDN, CDR2 FVKESK. There are 13 residues in the CDR3.

The chain combines TRBV10-3 with TRBJ2-2; TRBD2 aligns across 13 bases. CDR3 length: 18 residues. Germline V lookup: CDR1 ENHRY, CDR2 SYGVKD. Unmatched junction bases numbered 9, after V lost 5 bases and J lost 3 bases. The CDR3 loop is CAISQRTSGSGYTGELFF. In DNA, the CDR3 is TGTGCCATCAGTCAGAGGACTAGCGGGAGTGGGTACACCGGGGAGCTGTTTTTT.

The gene calls are TRBV6-5 and TRBJ2-7; 12 nucleotides line up with TRBD2. This CDR3 spans 15 amino acids. V shed 6 bases and J 7 bases; nucleotides not matched to a gene: 10. Germline lookup yields CDR1 MNHEY and CDR2 SVGAGI. CDR3 sequence: CASSSPGTSGWEQYF. The CDR3 bases are TGTGCCAGCAGCTCCCCTGGGACTAGCGGGTGGGAGCAGTACTTC.

The chain has TRBV7-2 and TRBJ2-3; D possibly uses TRBD1 or TRBD2 (6 bases each). CDR3 length: 16 residues. With 5 bases removed from V and 6 bases from J, the gap between germline ends came to 21 bases. Germline CDR1 and CDR2: SGHTA and FQGNSA. The CDR3 bases are TGTGCCAGCAGCCAAAGCTCGGGGGCAGTGTGGGATACGCAGTATTTT. Translated: CASSQSSGAVWDTQYF.

Points on this clone: Other DNA sequences within the sample encode an identical CDR3. The chain employs TRBV6-5 and TRBJ1-2; D call uncertain. This CDR3 is 13 amino acids long. The germline V gene has CDR1 MNHEY and CDR2 SVGAGI. The V and J ends lost 2 bases and 5 bases respectively, with 9 bases between them. CDR3 amino acids: CASSYGRGYGYTF. As DNA, the CDR3 is TGTGCCAGCAGTTACGGCCGGGGTTATGGCTACACCTTC.

The chain combines TRBV4-2 with TRBJ2-5; 7 bases are shared with TRBD1. The end of the DNA is better explained by TRBJ2-7, so the J call may be wrong. CDR3 length: 15 residues. The V gene's germline CDR1 is LGHNA and CDR2 YNFKEQ. The CDR3 is CASSHSGQRNYEQYF. Here the CDR3 DNA reads TGTGCCAGCAGCCACTCGGGACAGCGAAACTACGAGCAGTACTTC.

This sequence joins TRBV28 and TRBJ2-7; 8 nucleotides line up with TRBD1. There are 14 residues in the CDR3. The germline V gene has CDR1 MDHEN and CDR2 SYDVKM. The CDR3 bases are TGTGCACTGGCATCCCGGACAGGGAAACACGAGCAGTACTTC. Translation: CALASRTGKHEQYF.

The V gene is TRBV4-3, the J gene TRBJ2-2; either TRBD1 or TRBD2 may fit D (5 bases each). The ends were cut back, 4 bases at V and 3 bases at J, with 15 bases in the middle. The CDR3 consists of 16 residues. Germline values: CDR1 LGHNA, CDR2 YSLEER. The CDR3 DNA reads as TGCGCCAGCAGCCCCGTACCGGGGCGGGACACCGGGGAGCTGTTTTTT. This sequence encodes CASSPVPGRDTGELFF.

The chain couples TRBV15 to TRBJ2-3; 8 bases are shared with TRBD2. V was pared by 5 bases and J by 2 bases, with 12 bases of the junction left unmatched. The CDR3 extends over 17 amino acids. Germline V gene data show CDR1 as LNHNV and CDR2 as YYDKDF (reference sequence). Here the CDR3 DNA reads TGTGCCACCAGCCGGAATCCTAGCGGGTGGGACACAGATACGCAGTATTTT. Its protein product is CATSRNPSGWDTDTQYF.

The chain has TRBV5-4 and TRBJ2-7; D unclear. The V end was cut by 0 bases, the J end by 3 bases, with 13 bases between. Germline V CDR1 and CDR2: SGHNT, YYREEE (reference sequence). This CDR3 region has 15 residues. The CDR3 coding sequence is TGTGCCAGCAGCTTGGCCGGGTATTTCGGCTACGAGCAGTACTTC. It is translated as CASSLAGYFGYEQYF.

In DNA form, the CDR3 reads TGTGCCAGCAGCGTTTCGGGGAGCGTAAACAATGAGCAGTTCTTC. Translation gives CASSVSGSVNNEQFF. The rearrangement links TRBV9 to TRBJ2-1, with D maybe TRBD2 (5 bases). Germline V gene data show CDR1 as SGDLS and CDR2 as YYNGEE. This CDR3 is 15 amino acids long. V was clipped by 2 bases and J by 5 bases, with 14 bases between them.

The chain is built from TRBV14 and TRBJ2-1; 9 positions match TRBD2. The trim removed 4 bases at V and 2 bases at J, leaving 3 bases unmatched. Looked up from germline, CDR1 is SGHDN and CDR2 is FVKESK. This CDR3 contains 15 residues. CDR3 residues: CASSRAGGTYNEQFF. CDR3 DNA sequence: TGTGCCAGCAGCCGGGCGGGAGGGACCTACAATGAGCAGTTCTTC.

J is TRBJ1-1 and V is TRBV19, with a weak D call TRBD1 (5 bases). The CDR3 spans 17 residues. Between the trimmed V and J ends, which lost 6 bases and 0 bases, there was a span of 20 bases. Per the germline V gene, CDR1 is LNHDA and CDR2 is SQIVND (reference sequence). The CDR3, as DNA: TGTGCCAGTAGCCTCACCCCTTGGGGCAGCCTGAACACTGAAGCTTTCTTT. Translating it yields CASSLTPWGSLNTEAFF.

This chain connects TRBV28 to TRBJ2-1; D is uncertain. CDR3 length equals 12 residues. V lost 10 bases and J lost 4, with 11 bases in between. The germline V gene encodes CDR1 MDHEN and CDR2 SYDVKM. CDR3 protein: CATSLAYNEQFF. For the CDR3, the DNA is TGTGCCACCTCGCTTGCTTACAATGAGCAGTTCTTC.